The present TCR beta chain was sequenced within a study of T cells expressing NK-cell markers. Study-wide findings and caveats: Of the CD8+ T cell pool in six donors, about 1.0-7.5% was accounted for by dominant NKG2C+ clonotypes.

No DNA is given; TCRdb re-called the 5' RACE reads and lists each CDR3 protein once. This specimen shows 550,000 to 600,000 distinct CDR3 sequences; the ten leading clones hold 3% to 4.5%. As regards this clonotype: Its matching antigen is unknown.

Per the germline V gene, CDR1 is SEHNR and CDR2 is FQNEAQ (reference sequence). This CDR3 has 12 residues. The clonotype comes from a man in his late teens or twenties in good health. V gene TRBV7-9 combines with J gene TRBJ2-1; without DNA, the TCRdb call of TRBD1 cannot be checked. Input material: blood T cells: a sorted CD56 or NKG2C T cell subset, CD4+ or CD8+ T cells, or bulk PBMC T cells (not recorded which). CDR3 protein: CASSSRDHLPFF.